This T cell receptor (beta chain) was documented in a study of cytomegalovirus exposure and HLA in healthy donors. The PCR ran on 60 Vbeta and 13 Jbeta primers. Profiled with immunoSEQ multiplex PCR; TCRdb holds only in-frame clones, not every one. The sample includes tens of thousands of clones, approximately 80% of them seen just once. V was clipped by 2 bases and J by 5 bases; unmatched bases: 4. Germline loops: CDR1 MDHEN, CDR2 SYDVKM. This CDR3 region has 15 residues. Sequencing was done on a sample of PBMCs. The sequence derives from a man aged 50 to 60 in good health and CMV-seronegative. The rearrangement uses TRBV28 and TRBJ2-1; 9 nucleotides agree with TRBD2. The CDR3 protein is CASSLRGRANNEQFF. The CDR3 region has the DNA TGTGCCAGCAGTTTACGCGGGAGGGCCAACAATGAGCAGTTCTTC.